A selection of T cell receptor beta chains follows, all from one sample in a study of identical twins. TCRdb re-called the 5' RACE reads through MiXCR, storing one row per CDR3 protein. The table shows around 230,000 distinct CDR3 sequences, with over 5.5% occurring only once. These same data were also listed under a study on T cells expressing NK-cell markers.

The specimen sequenced was CD8+ T cells sorted from blood. The receptors derive from a woman between 18 and 29 years old in good health. The CDR3 runs from the conserved cysteine through the conserved F or W. The D gene is left open where the match is weak. Size values are once, few and many counts, or a class for expanded clones, and some rows have none.

TRBV15	TRBJ2-7	.	.	CATSREGAEQYF	TGTGCCACCAGCAGAGAGGGGGCCGAGCAGTACTTC
TRBV9	TRBJ2-5	TRBD1	few	CASSPTGGGETQYF	TGTGCCAGCAGCCCCACAGGGGGCGGAGAGACCCAGTACTTC
TRBV6-2/TRBV6-3	TRBJ2-1	.	few	CASSPGEAGYNEQFF	TGTGCCAGCAGTCCAGGGGAAGCGGGCTACAATGAGCAGTTCTTC
TRBV11-2	TRBJ2-7	.	.	CASSLEGAQNYEQYF	TGTGCCAGCAGCTTAGAGGGGGCGCAGAACTACGAGCAGTACTTC
TRBV7-9	TRBJ2-3	TRBD2	many	CASSLAPGAGDGDTQYF	TGTGCCAGCAGCTTAGCCCCCGGGGCGGGAGATGGAGATACGCAGTATTTT
TRBV10-2	TRBJ2-7	.	few	CASSLLESSYEQYF	TGCGCCAGCAGCCTACTAGAGAGCTCCTACGAGCAGTACTTC
TRBV6-5	TRBJ2-3	.	few	CASSYLILTSTDTQYF	TGTGCCAGCAGTTATTTGATCTTGACTAGCACAGATACGCAGTATTTT
TRBV27	TRBJ2-1	.	.	CASGPRGDGEQFF	TGTGCCAGCGGCCCCAGGGGGGACGGTGAGCAGTTCTTC
TRBV7-9	TRBJ1-4	TRBD1	few	CASRQTGGVINEKLFF	TGTGCCAGCAGACAAACAGGGGGTGTTATTAATGAAAAACTGTTTTTT
TRBV11-2	TRBJ2-7	TRBD2	many	CASIIGLAGAYEQYF	TGTGCCAGCATCATCGGACTAGCGGGAGCCTACGAGCAGTACTTC
TRBV12-3/TRBV12-4	TRBJ2-7	TRBD2	.	CASSPDGGGSNYEQYF	TGTGCCAGCAGCCCGGACGGCGGCGGGAGTAATTACGAGCAGTACTTC
TRBV12-3/TRBV12-4	TRBJ1-4	.	few	CASGFGTLNEKLFF	TGTGCCAGCGGATTCGGGACTCTTAATGAAAAACTGTTTTTT
TRBV3-1	TRBJ2-7	.	few	CASSQGGGASVEQYF	TGTGCCAGCAGCCAAGGGGGCGGAGCTTCGGTCGAGCAGTACTTC
TRBV6-5	TRBJ2-1	.	.	CASSYSLKDNEQFF	TGTGCCAGCAGTTACTCGCTCAAAGACAATGAGCAGTTCTTC
TRBV4-1	TRBJ2-1	.	.	CASSPEGTIYNEQFF	TGCGCCAGCAGCCCAGAAGGGACCATCTACAATGAGCAGTTCTTC
TRBV14	TRBJ2-4	TRBD2	.	CASSQEAVAGFNIQYF	TGTGCCAGCAGCCAAGAAGCGGTAGCGGGATTTAACATTCAGTACTTC
TRBV2	TRBJ2-1	.	.	CASSPSGYYNEQFF	TGTGCCAGCAGCCCCTCGGGGTACTACAATGAGCAGTTCTTC
TRBV7-9	TRBJ2-7	.	few	CASSLSIGSSYEQYF	TGTGCCAGCAGCTTATCAATAGGGAGCTCCTACGAGCAGTACTTC
TRBV10-2	TRBJ2-7	.	few	CASSESNLVEQYF	TGCGCCAGCAGTGAGTCGAATTTGGTTGAGCAGTACTTC
TRBV10-2	TRBJ2-2	.	.	CASSESPSTGELFF	TGCGCCAGCAGTGAGTCCCCGAGTACCGGGGAGCTGTTTTTT
TRBV3-1	TRBJ2-7	TRBD1	.	CASSAGTGYYEQYF	TGTGCCAGCAGCGCCGGGACAGGTTACTACGAGCAGTACTTC
TRBV25-1	TRBJ1-2	.	.	CASSESVGRPYGYTF	TGTGCCAGCAGTGAATCGGTGGGGCGACCCTATGGCTACACCTTC
TRBV29-1	TRBJ1-1	.	.	CSVKRIGTEAFF	TGCAGCGTTAAGCGAATCGGCACTGAAGCTTTCTTT
TRBV9	TRBJ2-2	.	.	CASSDRLNTGELFF	TGTGCCAGCAGCGATCGTCTGAACACCGGGGAGCTGTTTTTT
TRBV12-3/TRBV12-4	TRBJ2-1	TRBD1	.	CASSTGTGPFF	TGTGCCAGCAGTACCGGGACAGGCCCTTTCTTC
TRBV4-2	TRBJ2-7	TRBD1	.	CASSQVAGTGLEQYF	TGTGCCAGCAGCCAAGTCGCCGGGACAGGGCTCGAGCAGTACTTC
TRBV3-1	TRBJ2-5	TRBD1	.	CVTGRQETQYF	TGTGTGACAGGGCGGCAAGAGACCCAGTACTTC
TRBV18	TRBJ1-6	.	.	CASSPRTRRSTPLHF	TGTGCCAGCTCACCACGGACCAGGAGGAGCACACCCCTCCACTTT
TRBV9	TRBJ2-1	.	.	CASSPRASSSYNEQFF	TGTGCCAGCAGCCCTCGGGCGTCGAGCTCCTACAATGAGCAGTTCTTC
TRBV5-6	TRBJ1-1	.	few	CASSTAGPGAFF	TGTGCCAGCAGCACCGCGGGGCCGGGAGCTTTCTTT
TRBV6-5	TRBJ2-1	TRBD2	few	CASSYGTSGSSYNEQFF	TGTGCCAGCAGTTACGGGACTAGCGGTAGCTCCTACAATGAGCAGTTCTTC
TRBV20-1	TRBJ2-2	.	many	CSAREVNTGELFF	TGCAGTGCTAGAGAAGTAAACACCGGGGAGCTGTTTTTT
TRBV4-1	TRBJ1-2	TRBD1	.	CASSHLDRGNDYGYTF	TGCGCCAGCAGCCACCTCGACAGGGGAAATGACTATGGCTACACCTTC
TRBV2	TRBJ1-4	TRBD1	.	CASTGGTGNEKLFF	TGTGCCAGCACCGGGGGGACAGGGAATGAAAAACTGTTTTTT
TRBV7-9	TRBJ1-1	.	many	CASSLGRAGAPNTEAFF	TGTGCCAGCAGCTTGGGAAGGGCAGGGGCGCCGAACACTGAAGCTTTCTTT
TRBV11-2	TRBJ2-7	TRBD2	many	CASSLGTSGAYEQYF	TGTGCCAGCAGCCTCGGGACTAGCGGGGCCTACGAGCAGTACTTC
TRBV7-8	TRBJ2-7	.	few	CASSENRDEQYF	TGTGCCAGCAGCGAGAACAGGGACGAGCAGTACTTC